This TCR beta chain was found in a study of blood T cell repertoires in COVID-19. Source study methods: Using reference gene primer amplification, nucleated cell counts were estimated. TCRdb's copy holds only in-frame clones and misses some; the assay was immunoSEQ multiplex PCR. Clone size and the V and J calls come from that table; the DNA yielded D and trimming. The sample carries roughly 300,000 clones, just under 90% recorded once. In germline, CDR1 is MNHEY, CDR2 SVGEGT. The junction had 5 bases not matched to a gene; V was cut back by 5 bases and J by 0 bases. This CDR3 has 15 residues. Seattle-derived patients entered the study during active infection and were followed longitudinally.

This clonotype was sampled from a woman aged 25 to 39 with COVID-19, enrolled during active disease. The sequencing input was peripheral blood. The chain recombines TRBV6-2 or TRBV6-3 with TRBJ2-7; 9 nucleotides match TRBD1. The CDR3 is CASSNDRGSSYEQYF. CDR3 in DNA: TGTGCCAGCAGTAACGACAGGGGGTCCTCCTACGAGCAGTACTTC.